These T cell receptor beta chains were read from a single sample in a study of blood T cell repertoires in COVID-19. Generated by immunoSEQ multiplex PCR, the TCRdb table keeps only in-frame clones and is missing some. Of approximately 86,000 clones listed, 89% were seen once; the top ten hold 8% to 9.5%. The sequencing sample was made of peripheral blood. Receptors were obtained from a man in his fifties or sixties with acute or convalescent COVID-19. Both conserved end residues are part of each CDR3. A D gene is named only where the DNA matches it firmly. A clone size is listed for some rows: how often the clone was seen (once, few, many), or a class if it is expanded.

TRBJ2-2	.	TRBV2	14	.	CASGGGLNTGELFF	TGTGCCAGCGGGGGGGGCCTCAACACCGGGGAGCTGTTTTTT
TRBJ2-3	TRBD2	TRBV20-1	18	.	CSASQGAGGDLATDTQYF	TGCAGTGCTAGTCAGGGAGCGGGGGGTGACCTAGCTACAGATACGCAGTATTTT
TRBJ1-2	TRBD1	TRBV7-2	14	.	CASSSRTGDYGYTF	TGTGCCAGCAGCTCCCGGACAGGCGACTATGGCTACACCTTC
TRBJ1-6	.	TRBV9	14	.	CASSVELPGSPLHF	TGTGCCAGCAGCGTAGAACTGCCGGGGTCACCCCTCCACTTT
TRBJ1-5	.	TRBV11-2	13	.	CASSQGHNQPQHF	TGTGCCAGCAGTCAGGGACACAATCAGCCCCAGCATTTT
TRBJ2-2	TRBD2	TRBV5-6	16	.	CASSYISGEHTGELFF	TGTGCCAGCAGCTACATAAGCGGGGAGCACACCGGGGAGCTGTTTTTT
TRBJ2-1	.	TRBV14	16	.	CASSQLQGRRGNEQFF	TGTGCCAGCAGCCAATTACAGGGTCGCCGGGGCAATGAGCAGTTCTTC
TRBJ1-6	.	TRBV6-5	13	.	CASMAGTNSPLHF	TGTGCCAGCATGGCAGGCACCAATTCACCCCTCCACTTT
TRBJ2-1	TRBD2	TRBV2	14	once	CASSEQRGIDEQFF	TGTGCCAGCAGCGAGCAGCGGGGGATAGATGAGCAGTTCTTC
TRBJ2-2	.	TRBV7-6	15	.	CASSLVAGGPGELFF	TGTGCCAGCAGCTTAGTGGCAGGGGGGCCCGGGGAGCTGTTTTTT